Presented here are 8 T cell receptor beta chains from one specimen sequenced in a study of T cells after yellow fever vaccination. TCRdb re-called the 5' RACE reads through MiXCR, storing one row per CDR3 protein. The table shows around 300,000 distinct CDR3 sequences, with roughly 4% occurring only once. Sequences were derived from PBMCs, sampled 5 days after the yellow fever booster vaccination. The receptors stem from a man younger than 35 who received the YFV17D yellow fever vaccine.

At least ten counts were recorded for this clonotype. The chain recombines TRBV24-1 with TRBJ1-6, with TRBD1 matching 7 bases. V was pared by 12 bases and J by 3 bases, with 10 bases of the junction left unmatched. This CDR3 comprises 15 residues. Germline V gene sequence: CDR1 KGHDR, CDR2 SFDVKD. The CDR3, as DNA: TGTGCCGGATCCCGGGACAGCCGCTATAATTCACCCCTCCACTTT. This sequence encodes CAGSRDSRYNSPLHF.

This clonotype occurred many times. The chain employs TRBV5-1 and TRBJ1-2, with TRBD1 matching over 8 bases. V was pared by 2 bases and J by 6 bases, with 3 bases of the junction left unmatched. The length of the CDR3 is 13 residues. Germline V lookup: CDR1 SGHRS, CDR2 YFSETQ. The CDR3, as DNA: TGCGCCAGCAGCTTTCCGACAGGGGATGGCTACACCTTC. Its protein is CASSFPTGDGYTF.

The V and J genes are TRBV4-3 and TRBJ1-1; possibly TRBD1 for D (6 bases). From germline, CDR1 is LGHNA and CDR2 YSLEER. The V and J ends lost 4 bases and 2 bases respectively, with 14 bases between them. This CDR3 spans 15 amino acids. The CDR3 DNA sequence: TGCGCCAGCAGCCCCCAAACAGGGCGTAACACTGAAGCTTTCTTT. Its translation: CASSPQTGRNTEAFF.

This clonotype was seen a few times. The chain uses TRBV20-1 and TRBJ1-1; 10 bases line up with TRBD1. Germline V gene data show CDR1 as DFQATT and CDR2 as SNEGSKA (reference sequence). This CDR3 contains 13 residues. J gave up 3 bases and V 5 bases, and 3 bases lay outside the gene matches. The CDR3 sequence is CSAWTGGHTEAFF. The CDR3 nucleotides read TGCAGTGCTTGGACAGGGGGTCACACTGAAGCTTTCTTT.

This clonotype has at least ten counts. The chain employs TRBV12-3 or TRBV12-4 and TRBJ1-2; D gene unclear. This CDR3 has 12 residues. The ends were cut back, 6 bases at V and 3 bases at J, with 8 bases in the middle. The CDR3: CASSPNYYGYTF. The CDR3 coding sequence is TGTGCCAGCAGCCCGAACTACTATGGCTACACCTTC.

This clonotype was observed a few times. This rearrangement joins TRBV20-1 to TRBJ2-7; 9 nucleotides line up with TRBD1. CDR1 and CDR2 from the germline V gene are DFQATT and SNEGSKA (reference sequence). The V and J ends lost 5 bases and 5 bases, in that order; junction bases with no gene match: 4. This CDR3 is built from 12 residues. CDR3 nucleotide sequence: TGCAGTGCTGGGACAGGGTTGCACGAGCAGTACTTC. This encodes CSAGTGLHEQYF.

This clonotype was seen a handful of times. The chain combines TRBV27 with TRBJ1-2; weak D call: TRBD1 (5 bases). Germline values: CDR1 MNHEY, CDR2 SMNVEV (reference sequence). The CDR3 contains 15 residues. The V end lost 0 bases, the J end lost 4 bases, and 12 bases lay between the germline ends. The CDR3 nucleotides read TGTGCCAGCAGTTTATCGTTGGGGGACTTCTATGGCTACACCTTC. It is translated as CASSLSLGDFYGYTF.

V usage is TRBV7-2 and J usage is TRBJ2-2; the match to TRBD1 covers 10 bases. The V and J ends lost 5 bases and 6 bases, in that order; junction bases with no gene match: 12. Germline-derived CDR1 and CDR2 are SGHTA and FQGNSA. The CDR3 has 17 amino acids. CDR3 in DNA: TGTGCCAGCAGCCACAAGGGACAGGGGAGTTTGGCCGGGGAGCTGTTTTTT. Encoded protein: CASSHKGQGSLAGELFF.